The entry that follows covers one TCR beta chain sequence. Per the study methods: Amplification of reference gene primers was used by the study to estimate nucleated cell counts. Method: immunoSEQ multiplex PCR; TCRdb's copy keeps in-frame clones and lacks some. That table is the source of V, J and clone size, and D and trimming were worked out from the DNA. The sample lists about 170,000 clones; around four fifths were seen once. CDR1 and CDR2 (germline): SGHVS, FQNEAQ. There are 14 residues in the CDR3. The V and J ends lost 4 bases and 3 bases respectively, with 12 bases between them. Enrollment of patients from Seattle took place during active infection, with longitudinal follow-up. The sample belongs to a study of blood T cell repertoires in COVID-19. Study overall: Nucleic acid was either cDNA or gDNA, and it came from T cells, B-cell-depleted T cells, or PBMCs.

This chain uses TRBV7-8 with TRBJ1-2; D remains ambiguous. The sequencing input was peripheral blood. This TCR was sampled from a woman between 65 and 79 years old with COVID-19, enrolled during active disease. CDR3 DNA sequence: TGTGCCAGCAGCTCGCCCGGGGTTTACTATGGCTACACCTTC. Its translation is CASSSPGVYYGYTF.